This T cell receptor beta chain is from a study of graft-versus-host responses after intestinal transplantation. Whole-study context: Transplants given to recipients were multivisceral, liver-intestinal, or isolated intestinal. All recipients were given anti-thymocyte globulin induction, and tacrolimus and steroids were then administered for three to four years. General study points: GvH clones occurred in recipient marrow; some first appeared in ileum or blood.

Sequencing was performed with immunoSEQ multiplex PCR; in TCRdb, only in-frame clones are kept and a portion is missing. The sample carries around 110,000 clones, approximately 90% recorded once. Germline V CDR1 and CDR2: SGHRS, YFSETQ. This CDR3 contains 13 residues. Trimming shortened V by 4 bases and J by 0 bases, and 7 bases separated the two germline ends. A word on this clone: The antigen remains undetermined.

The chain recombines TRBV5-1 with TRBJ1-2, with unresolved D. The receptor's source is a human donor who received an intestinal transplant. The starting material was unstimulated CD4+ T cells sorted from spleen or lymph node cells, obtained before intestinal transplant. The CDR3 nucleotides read TGCGCCAGCAGCCCGGCGGCTAACTATGGCTACACCTTC. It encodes CASSPAANYGYTF.